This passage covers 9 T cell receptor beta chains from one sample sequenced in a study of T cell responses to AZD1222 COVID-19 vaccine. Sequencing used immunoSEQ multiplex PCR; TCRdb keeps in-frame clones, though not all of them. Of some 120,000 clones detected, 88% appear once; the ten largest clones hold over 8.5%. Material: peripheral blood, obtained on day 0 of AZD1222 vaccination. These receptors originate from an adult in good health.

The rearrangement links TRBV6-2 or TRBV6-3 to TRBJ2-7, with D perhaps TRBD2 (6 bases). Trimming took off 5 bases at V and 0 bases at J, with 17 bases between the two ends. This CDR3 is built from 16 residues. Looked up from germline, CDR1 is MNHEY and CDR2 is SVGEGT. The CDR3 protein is CASSGLARSSSYEQYF. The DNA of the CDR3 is TGTGCCAGCAGTGGTCTAGCGAGGTCTAGCTCCTACGAGCAGTACTTC.

The CDR3 sequence: CASTAGGFTEAFF. CDR3 coding DNA: TGTGCCAGCACCGCTGGGGGATTCACTGAAGCTTTCTTT. The chain links TRBV7-9 to TRBJ1-1; TRBD1 is a possible D gene (5 bases). CDR1 is SEHNR, CDR2 FQNEAQ, per germline (reference sequence). This CDR3 is built from 13 residues. V shed 7 bases and J shed 4 bases, with 13 bases lying between them. The full variable domain, in which reference TRBV7-9 and TRBJ1-1 provide the parts outside the CDR3, is DTGVSQNPRHKITKRGQNVTFRCDPISEHNRLYWYRQTLGQGPEFLTYFQNEAQLEKSRLLSDRFSAERPKGSFSTLEIQRTEQGDSAMYLCASTAGGFTEAFFGQGTRLTVV.

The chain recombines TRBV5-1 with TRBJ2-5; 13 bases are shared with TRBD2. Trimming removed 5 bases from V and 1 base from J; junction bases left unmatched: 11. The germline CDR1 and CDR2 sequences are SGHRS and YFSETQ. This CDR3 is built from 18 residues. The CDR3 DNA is TGCGCCAGCAGACTCCCCGGGACTAGCGGGGTACTCCAAGAGACCCAGTACTTC. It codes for CASRLPGTSGVLQETQYF. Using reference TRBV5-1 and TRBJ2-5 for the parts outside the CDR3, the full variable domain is KAGVTQTPRYLIKTRGQQVTLSCSPISGHRSVSWYQQTPGQGLQFLFEYFSETQRNKGNFPGRFSGRQFSNSRSEMNVSTLELGDSALYLCASRLPGTSGVLQETQYFGPGTRLLVL.

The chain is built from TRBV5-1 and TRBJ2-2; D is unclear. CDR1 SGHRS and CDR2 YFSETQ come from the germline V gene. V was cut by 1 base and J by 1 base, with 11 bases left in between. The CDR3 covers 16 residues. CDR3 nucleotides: TGCGCCAGCAGCTTGACCGAGCGTCAGAACACCGGGGAGCTGTTTTTT. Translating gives CASSLTERQNTGELFF.

DNA of the CDR3: TGTGCCAGCTCACGGGATGAAGGTTCACCCCTCCACTTT. Translated: CASSRDEGSPLHF. V is TRBV18 and J is TRBJ1-6, with D uncertain. Germline values: CDR1 KGHSH, CDR2 LQKENI. The CDR3 is 13 amino acids. V lost 4 bases to trimming and J lost 9 bases, with 10 bases between them.

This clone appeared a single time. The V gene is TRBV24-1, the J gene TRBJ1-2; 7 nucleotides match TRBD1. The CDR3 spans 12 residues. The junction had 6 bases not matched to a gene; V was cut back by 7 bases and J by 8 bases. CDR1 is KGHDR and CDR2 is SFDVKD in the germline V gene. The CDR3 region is CATSEQGQGYTF. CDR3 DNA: TGTGCCACCAGCGAACAGGGGCAAGGCTACACCTTC.

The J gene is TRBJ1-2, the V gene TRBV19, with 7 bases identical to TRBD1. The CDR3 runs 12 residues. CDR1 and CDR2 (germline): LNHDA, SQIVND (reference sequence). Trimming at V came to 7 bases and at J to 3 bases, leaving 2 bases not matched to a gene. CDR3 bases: TGTGCCAGTACGACAGGGCACTATGGCTACACCTTC. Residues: CASTTGHYGYTF.

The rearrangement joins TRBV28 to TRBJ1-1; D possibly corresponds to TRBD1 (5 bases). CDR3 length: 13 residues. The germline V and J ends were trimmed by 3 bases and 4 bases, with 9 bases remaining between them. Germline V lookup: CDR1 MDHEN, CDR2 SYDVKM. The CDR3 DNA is TGTGCCAGCAGTTTGCCGGGGACCACTGAAGCTTTCTTT. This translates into CASSLPGTTEAFF.

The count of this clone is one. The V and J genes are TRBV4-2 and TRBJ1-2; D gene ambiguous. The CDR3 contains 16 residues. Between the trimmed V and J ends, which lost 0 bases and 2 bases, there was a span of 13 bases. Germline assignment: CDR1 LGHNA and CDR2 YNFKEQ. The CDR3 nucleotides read TGTGCCAGCAGCCAAGATAACGGGGTGGGAAACTATGGCTACACCTTC. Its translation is CASSQDNGVGNYGYTF.